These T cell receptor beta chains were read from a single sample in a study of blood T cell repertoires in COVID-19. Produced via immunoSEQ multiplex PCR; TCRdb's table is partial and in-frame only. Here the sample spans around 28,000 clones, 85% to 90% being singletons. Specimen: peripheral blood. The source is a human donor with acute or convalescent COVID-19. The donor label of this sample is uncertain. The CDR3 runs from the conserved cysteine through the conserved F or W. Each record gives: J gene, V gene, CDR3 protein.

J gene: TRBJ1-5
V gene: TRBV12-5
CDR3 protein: CASGWGVSNQPQHF

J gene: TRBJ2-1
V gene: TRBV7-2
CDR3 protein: CASSFGLAGYEQFF

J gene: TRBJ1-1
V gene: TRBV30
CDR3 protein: CAQNRQGALNTEAFF

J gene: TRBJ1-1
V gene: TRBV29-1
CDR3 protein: CSSEGVPNTEAFF

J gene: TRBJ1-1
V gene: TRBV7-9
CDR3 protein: CASSLEGGLIEAFF

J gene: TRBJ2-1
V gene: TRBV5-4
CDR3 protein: CASSSSPAGGPNEQFF

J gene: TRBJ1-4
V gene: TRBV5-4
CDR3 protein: CASSSGGINEKLFF

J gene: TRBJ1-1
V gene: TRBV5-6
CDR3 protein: CASSVPGQGANTEAFF

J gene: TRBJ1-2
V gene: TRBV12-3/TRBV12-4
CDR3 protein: CASSSGFGYTF

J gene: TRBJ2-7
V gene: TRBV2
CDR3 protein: CASSSRLEGGDYEQYF

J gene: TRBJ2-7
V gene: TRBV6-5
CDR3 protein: CASTSGLAFYEQYF

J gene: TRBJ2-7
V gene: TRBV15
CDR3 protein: CATAHPQGGTHEQYF

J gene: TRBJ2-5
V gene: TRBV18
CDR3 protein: CASSRRQGVIQETQYF

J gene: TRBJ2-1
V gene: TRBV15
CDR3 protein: CATSRAPPTRGNEQFF

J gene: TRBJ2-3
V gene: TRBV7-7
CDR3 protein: CASSPLTGYSTDTQYF

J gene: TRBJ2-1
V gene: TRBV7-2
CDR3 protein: CASSFTGPPFNEQFF

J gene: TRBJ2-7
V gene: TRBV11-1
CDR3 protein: CASSPSAGAVYEQYF

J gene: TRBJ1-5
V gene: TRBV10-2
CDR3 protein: CASSAKQGNQPQHF

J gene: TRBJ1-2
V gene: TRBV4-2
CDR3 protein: CASSPRQGSNYGYTF

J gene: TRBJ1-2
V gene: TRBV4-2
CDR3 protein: CASSQATNSAPNYGYTF

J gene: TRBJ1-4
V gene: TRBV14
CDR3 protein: CASSQDFLGQKGEKLFF

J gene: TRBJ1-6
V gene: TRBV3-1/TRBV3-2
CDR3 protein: CASSQDLRDSPLHF

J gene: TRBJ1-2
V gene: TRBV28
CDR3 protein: CASSSPGQGADYGYTF

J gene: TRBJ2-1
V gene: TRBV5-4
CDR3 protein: CASSLGQGFSSYNEQFF

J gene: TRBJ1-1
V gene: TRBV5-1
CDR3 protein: CASSLLGVSTEAFF

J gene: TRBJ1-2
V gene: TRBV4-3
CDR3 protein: CASSQDRRVALYGYTF

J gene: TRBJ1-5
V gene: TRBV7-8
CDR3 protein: CASSLATGAGGPQHF

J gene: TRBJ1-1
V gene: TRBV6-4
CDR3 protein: CASSDGTGEAFF

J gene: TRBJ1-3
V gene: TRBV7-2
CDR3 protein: CASSGEGGNTIYF

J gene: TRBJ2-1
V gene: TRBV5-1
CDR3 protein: CASSTLTGEKGLNEQFF

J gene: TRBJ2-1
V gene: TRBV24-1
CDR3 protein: CATSDTRGGSVEEQFF

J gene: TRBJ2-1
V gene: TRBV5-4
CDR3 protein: CASSDRDRGYYNEQFF

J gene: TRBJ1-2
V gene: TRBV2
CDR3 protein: CASRDGGSYGYTF

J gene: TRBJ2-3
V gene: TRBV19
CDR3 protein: CASSPNSGTQYF

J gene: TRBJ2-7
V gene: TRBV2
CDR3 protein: CASGSGSLSYEQYF

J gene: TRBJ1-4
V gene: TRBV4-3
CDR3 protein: CASSQDQEVGKLFF

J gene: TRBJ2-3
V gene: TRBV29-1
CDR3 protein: CSAAPDRETDTQYF

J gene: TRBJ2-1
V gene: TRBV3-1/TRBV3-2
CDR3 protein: CASSPAGNYDGEQFF

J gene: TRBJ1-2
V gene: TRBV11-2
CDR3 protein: CASSLQGAGDYGYTF

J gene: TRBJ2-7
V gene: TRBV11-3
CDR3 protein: CASSFPAGQGGEDEQYF

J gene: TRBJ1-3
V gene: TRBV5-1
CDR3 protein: CASSPGQSSGNTIYF

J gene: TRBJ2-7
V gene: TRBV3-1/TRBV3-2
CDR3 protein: CASTSSAYTYEQYF

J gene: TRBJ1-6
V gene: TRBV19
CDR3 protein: CASSTPDRRNSPLHF

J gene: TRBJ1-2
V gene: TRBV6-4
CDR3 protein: CASSDSQGIYGYTF

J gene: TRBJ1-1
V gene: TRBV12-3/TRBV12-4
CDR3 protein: CASSPRRNTEAFF

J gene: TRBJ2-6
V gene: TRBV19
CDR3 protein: CASSEGTGVTGANVLTF

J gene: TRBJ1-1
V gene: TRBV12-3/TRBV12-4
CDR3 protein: CASRGTANTEAFF

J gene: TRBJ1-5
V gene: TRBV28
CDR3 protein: CASLLGGISNQPQHF

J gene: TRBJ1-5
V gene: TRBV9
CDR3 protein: CASSGDSNQPQHF

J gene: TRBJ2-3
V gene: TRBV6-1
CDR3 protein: CASRPSTGATDTQYF

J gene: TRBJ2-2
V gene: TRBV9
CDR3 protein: CASSVGGRAPTGELFF

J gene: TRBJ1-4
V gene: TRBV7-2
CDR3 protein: CASSLAGTNEKLFF

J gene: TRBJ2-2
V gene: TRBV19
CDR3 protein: CASTYRLGVNTGELFF

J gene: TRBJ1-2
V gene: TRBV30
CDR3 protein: CAWRTAANYGYTF

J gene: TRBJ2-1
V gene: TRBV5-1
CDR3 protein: CASRTGLTGNEQFF

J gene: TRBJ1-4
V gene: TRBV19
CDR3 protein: CASTRYRGVNEKLFF

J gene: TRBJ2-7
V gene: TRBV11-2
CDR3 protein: CASSHIVSSDEQYF

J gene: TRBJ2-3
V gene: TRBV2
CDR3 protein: CASSEWEGATTDTQYF

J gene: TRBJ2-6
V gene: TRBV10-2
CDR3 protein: CASSATSGRGGANVLTF